Shown below are 8 T cell receptor beta chains from a single sample sequenced in a study of T-cell memory formation after mild COVID-19. TCRdb re-called the 5' RACE reads with MiXCR, one entry per CDR3 protein. The table lists about 450,000 distinct CDR3 sequences, 20% to 30% of them singletons, with around 13% in the top ten. The sequencing input was PBMCs or a T cell subset sorted from them (not recorded which). These receptors were obtained from an adult woman who had mild COVID-19 (a few samples of this study predate the infection). Cell type and time point are not known.

V and J are TRBV14 and TRBJ2-7, with D perhaps matching TRBD1 (6 bases). Germline CDR1 is SGHDN and CDR2 is FVKESK. Trimming cost V 1 base and J 0 bases, with 10 bases left between them. The CDR3 length is 15 residues. This CDR3 reads CASSQGGQSSYEQYF. DNA for the CDR3: TGTGCCAGCAGCCAAGGCGGACAGAGCTCCTACGAGCAGTACTTC.

This clonotype was seen only a few times. The chain uses TRBV18 and TRBJ2-7, with D possibly TRBD1 on 6 matching bases. CDR3 size: 17 residues. Trimming removed 0 bases from V and 0 bases from J, with 15 bases in between. CDR1 and CDR2 from the germline V gene are KGHSH and LQKENI. The CDR3 DNA is TGTGCCAGCTCACCACCGGACATGGGGGCAAGCTCCTACGAGCAGTACTTC. Translating gives CASSPPDMGASSYEQYF. Full variable domain (missing parts from reference TRBV18 and TRBJ2-7): NAGVMQNPRHLVRRRGQEARLRCSPMKGHSHVYWYRQLPEEGLKFMVYLQKENIIDESGMPKERFSAEFPKEGPSILRIQQVVRGDSAAYFCASSPPDMGASSYEQYFGPGTRLTVT.

The J gene is TRBJ2-1, the V gene TRBV7-2; a weak D match, TRBD1 (5 bases). Germline V gives CDR1 SGHTA, CDR2 FQGNSA. The germline V and J ends were trimmed by 5 bases and 10 bases, with 15 bases remaining between them. The CDR3 extends over 13 amino acids. The CDR3 spells CASSGRATREQFF. CDR3 nucleotides: TGTGCCAGCAGCGGCAGGGCTACTCGGGAGCAGTTCTTC. Combining the CDR3 with reference TRBV7-2 and TRBJ2-1 gives the whole variable domain GAGVSQSPSNKVTEKGKDVELRCDPISGHTALYWYRQSLGQGLEFLIYFQGNSAPDKSGLPSDRFSAERTGGSVSTLTIQRTQQEDSAVYLCASSGRATREQFFGPGTRLTVL.

The sample holds one count of this clonotype. The J gene is TRBJ2-5, the V gene TRBV27, with 9 positions matching TRBD1. Per the germline V gene, CDR1 is MNHEY and CDR2 is SMNVEV (reference sequence). J lost 6 bases, V lost 6 bases, and 8 bases had no gene match. This CDR3 spans 14 amino acids. CDR3 sequence (DNA): TGTGCCAGCAGCGTACAGGGGGCCCTTAAGACCCAGTACTTC. Translating it yields CASSVQGALKTQYF.

The chain is built from TRBV6-2 or TRBV6-3 and TRBJ2-5; the D gene is possibly TRBD2 (7 bases). Germline V CDR1 and CDR2: MNHEY, SVGEGT. With 6 bases removed from V and 2 bases from J, the gap between germline ends came to 16 bases. This CDR3 spans 15 amino acids. CDR3 nucleotide sequence: TGTGCCAGCAGGGGGGGGACCACAGGGCAAGAGACCCAGTACTTC. It encodes CASRGGTTGQETQYF.

V usage is TRBV18 and J usage is TRBJ1-2, with TRBD1 identical over 9 bases. The V segment lost 2 bases and the J segment 8 bases; nucleotides outside the gene matches: 3. The CDR3 sequence is 13 residues long. CDR1 and CDR2 (germline): KGHSH, LQKENI. The CDR3 coding sequence is TGTGCCAGCTCACCAGGGACAGGGTGGGGCTACACCTTC. Translating it yields CASSPGTGWGYTF.

This clonotype was counted between two and nine times. The V and J genes are TRBV7-8 and TRBJ2-7; D uncertain. The CDR3 consists of 15 residues. The germline V and J ends were trimmed by 4 bases and 2 bases, with 15 bases remaining between them. Germline CDR1 is SGHVS and CDR2 is FQNEAQ. The CDR3 DNA follows: TGTGCCAGCAGCTCAACCTTCCTGGGCGCCTACGAGCAGTACTTC. The encoded protein is CASSSTFLGAYEQYF.

This clonotype was recorded a few times. The V and J genes are TRBV12-3 or TRBV12-4 and TRBJ1-2; maybe TRBD1 (6 bases). The V and J ends lost 3 bases and 12 bases respectively, with 17 bases between them. This CDR3 is 13 amino acids long. The CDR3 DNA is TGTGCCAGCAGTTTTGTGACAGGCTCAGCGGACACCTTC. Amino acid sequence: CASSFVTGSADTF.